One and the same sample provided the 31 T cell receptor beta chains below, sequenced in a study of regulatory T cells in long-lasting Graves disease. Time point here: newly diagnosed GD, antithyroid drugs for less than 3 months. RNA isolated from PBMCs was used to make the TCR library. Libraries of TCR beta came from iRepertoire HTBI primers plus Arm-PCR of CDR3 regions. Each CDR3 protein is one row after TCRdb ran MiXCR on the multiplex PCR reads. The sample records 550,000 to 700,000 distinct CDR3 sequences, roughly 16% being singletons. In addition, the sample was reused for a study of T cells in Graves' hyperthyroidism and ophthalmopathy.

This specimen consisted of peripheral blood mononuclear cells (PBMCs), obtained at new diagnosis, from a patient treated with antithyroid drugs. These receptors originate from a man younger than 30 with Graves disease.

This clonotype showed up just a few times. In this CDR3 the conserved last residue, phenylalanine or tryptophan, is missing, so a read error is likely. The rearrangement uses TRBV5-1 and TRBJ1-1; 8 nucleotides agree with TRBD1. Trimming took 3 bases from V and 7 from J; bases not matched to a gene: 5. Germline V gene lookup returns CDR1 SGHRS and CDR2 YFSETQ. The CDR3 runs 13 residues. CDR3 in amino acids: CASSYGQGGEAFL. CDR3 in DNA: TGCGCCAGCAGCTACGGACAGGGTGGTGAAGCTTTCCTT.

The CDR3 sequence: CAYRDRGLFF. CDR3 DNA sequence: TGTGCTTATCGGGACAGGGGGCTGTTTTTT. This rearrangement joins TRBV30 to TRBJ2-2; 10 nucleotides match TRBD1. Germline assignment: CDR1 GTSNPN and CDR2 SVGIG (reference sequence). CDR3 size: 10 residues.

The rearrangement joins TRBV2 to TRBJ2-1, with D unclear. Trimming took 8 bases from V and 7 from J, leaving 15 bases between them. The CDR3 loop spans 13 amino acids. Germline loops: CDR1 SNHLY, CDR2 FYNNEI. The CDR3 is CASLPQATNEQFF. The CDR3 coding sequence is TGTGCCAGCTTACCTCAAGCGACGAATGAGCAGTTCTTC.

The rearrangement links TRBV27 to TRBJ1-5, with 9 positions matching TRBD1. With 8 bases clipped from V and 2 bases from J, the junction kept 10 bases outside the gene matches. The CDR3 runs 16 residues. Looked up from germline, CDR1 is MNHEY and CDR2 is SMNVEV (reference sequence). In nucleotides, the CDR3 is TGTGCCAGCGGAAACAGGGGGCCCTGGGGCAATCAGCCCCAGCATTTT. It specifies CASGNRGPWGNQPQHF.

The gene calls are TRBV5-4 and TRBJ1-3; TRBD1 agrees at 9 bases. Germline V gives CDR1 SGHNT, CDR2 YYREEE (reference sequence). V was clipped by 3 bases and J by 4 bases; unmatched bases: 8. The CDR3 extends over 16 amino acids. The CDR3 sequence is CASSSNGQGRGNTIYF. For the CDR3, the DNA is TGTGCCAGCAGCTCGAATGGACAGGGGAGAGGAAACACCATATATTTT.

The J gene is TRBJ1-1, the V gene TRBV7-9; no clear D gene. Trimming took off 0 bases at V and 7 bases at J, with 9 bases between the two ends. CDR1 is SEHNR, CDR2 FQNEAQ, per germline (reference sequence). The CDR3 runs to 13 residues. The CDR3, as DNA: TGTGCCAGCAGCTTAGCGGGAAAAGGTGAAGCTTTCTTT. This gives the protein CASSLAGKGEAFF.

This clonotype was seen many times. The V gene is TRBV27, the J gene TRBJ2-5; D is undetermined. The CDR3 has 15 amino acids. Between the trimmed V and J ends, which lost 3 bases and 4 bases, there was a span of 15 bases. CDR1 and CDR2 from the germline V gene are MNHEY and SMNVEV (reference sequence). The DNA of the CDR3 is TGTGCCAGCAGTTTTTCCCGGAGTTCTTCAGAGACCCAGTACTTC. This translates into CASSFSRSSSETQYF.

This clonotype was recorded many times. The chain combines TRBV28 with TRBJ2-2; unclear D gene. V was clipped by 3 bases and J by 2 bases, with 10 bases between them. The length of the CDR3 is 15 residues. CDR1 and CDR2 from the germline V gene are MDHEN and SYDVKM. The CDR3 sequence: CASSFAEINTGELFF. In DNA, the CDR3 is TGTGCCAGCAGTTTCGCGGAAATAAACACCGGGGAGCTGTTTTTT.

V and J are TRBV19 and TRBJ2-2; 7 bases are a match to TRBD2. V was pared by 4 bases and J by 5 bases, with 4 bases of the junction left unmatched. Germline assignment: CDR1 LNHDA and CDR2 SQIVND (reference sequence). There are 14 residues in the CDR3. The CDR3 nucleotides read TGTGCCAGTAGTAGCGGGAGCAGGACCGGGGAGCTGTTTTTT. Protein: CASSSGSRTGELFF.

This clonotype has just a few counts. This chain uses TRBV2 with TRBJ2-3, with 7 nucleotides matching TRBD1. V shed 6 bases and J 6 bases; nucleotides not matched to a gene: 15. The CDR3 spans 16 residues. Germline CDR1 is SNHLY and CDR2 is FYNNEI. CDR3 residues: CASRGGEGALSDTQYF. The CDR3 bases are TGTGCCAGCAGGGGTGGAGAGGGGGCCCTGTCGGATACGCAGTATTTT.

By share, this clonotype ranks as hyperexpanded. The chain uses TRBV11-3 and TRBJ2-1; 8 bases are shared with TRBD2. The CDR3 length is 16 residues. The germline V gene encodes CDR1 SGHNT and CDR2 YENEEA. J was trimmed by 3 bases and V by 5 bases; bases with no gene match: 9. CDR3 sequence reads: CASSRVLAELYNEQFF. In nucleotides, the CDR3 is TGTGCCAGCAGCCGCGTACTAGCGGAACTCTACAATGAGCAGTTCTTC.

The rearrangement links TRBV6-1 to TRBJ2-2; D is ambiguous. The germline V gene has CDR1 MNHNS and CDR2 SASEGT. CDR3 length: 11 residues. The ends were cut back, 8 bases at V and 8 bases at J, with 9 bases in the middle. CDR3: CASGNWGELFF. DNA for the CDR3: TGTGCCAGCGGGAACTGGGGGGAGCTGTTTTTT.

J is TRBJ1-1 and V is TRBV29-1; the match to TRBD1 covers 8 bases. The CDR3 spans 12 residues. The germline gives CDR1 SQVTM, CDR2 ANQGSEA. The junction had 9 bases not matched to a gene; V was cut back by 8 bases and J by 7 bases. The CDR3 nucleotides are TGCAGCACTCAGGGGGCGTTTGATGAAGCTTTCTTT. The encoded protein is CSTQGAFDEAFF.

This clonotype has ten or more counts. This chain uses TRBV20-1 with TRBJ1-1; tentative D call: TRBD1 (5 bases). Germline assignment: CDR1 DFQATT and CDR2 SNEGSKA (reference sequence). The ends were cut back, 1 base at V and 1 base at J, with 13 bases in the middle. The CDR3 has 15 residues. CDR3 sequence reads: CSARATKTGNTEAFF. The DNA for the CDR3 is TGCAGTGCTAGAGCAACGAAAACAGGGAACACTGAAGCTTTCTTT.

Details on this clonotype: A read error may account for a junction end that differs from germline. This rearrangement joins TRBV29-1 to TRBJ2-1; 10 bases map to TRBD2. CDR3 length: 16 amino acids. CDR1 is SQVTM, CDR2 ANQGSEA, per germline. The CDR3 DNA follows: TGCGGCGTTGAATTTTCTAGCGGGAGTTATGCGGGTGAGCAGTTCTTC. Translation: CGVEFSSGSYAGEQFF.

This clonotype was observed at least ten times. The chain couples TRBV20-1 to TRBJ2-3; the match to TRBD1 covers 9 bases. There are 14 residues in the CDR3. Germline-derived CDR1 and CDR2 are DFQATT and SNEGSKA (reference sequence). The trim removed 6 bases at V and 4 bases at J, leaving 8 bases unmatched. The CDR3 region has the DNA TGCAGTGCCTCGTGGAACAGGGGGCCAGATACGCAGTATTTT. This codes for CSASWNRGPDTQYF.

Of note for this clonotype: A much larger clone differs from this one at a single base, so this may be a read error. The chain combines TRBV7-3 with TRBJ2-1; possibly TRBD1 or TRBD2 for D (7 bases each). The CDR3 spans 19 residues. Germline CDR1 and CDR2: SGHTA and FQGTGA. The chain's CDR3 is CASSLTPGQILATSNEQSF. DNA for the CDR3: TGTGCCAGCAGCTTAACACCGGGACAGATACTAGCGACTAGCAATGAGCAGTCCTTC.

This clonotype was seen at least ten times. V gene TRBV7-9 combines with J gene TRBJ2-1, with 7 bases that match TRBD1. The CDR3 has 12 amino acids. CDR1 is SEHNR and CDR2 is FQNEAQ in the germline V gene (reference sequence). Trimming cost V 6 bases and J 8 bases; bases outside gene matches: 4. The CDR3 bases are TGTGCCAGCAGTTTCGACAGGGATGAGCAGTTCTTC. Amino acids: CASSFDRDEQFF.

This clonotype came up many times. The CDR3 coding sequence is TGTGCCTGGAGAAAGGACAGGGAAACTCAGTACTTC. Protein: CAWRKDRETQYF. The V and J genes are TRBV30 and TRBJ2-4, with 8 positions matching TRBD1. The CDR3 is 12 amino acids. V shed 3 bases and J 12 bases; nucleotides not matched to a gene: 7. From germline, CDR1 is GTSNPN and CDR2 SVGIG (reference sequence).

This clonotype was detected ten times or more. The V call is TRBV30, the J call TRBJ2-5; 10 bases match TRBD2. The CDR3 is 15 amino acids. Germline assignment: CDR1 GTSNPN and CDR2 SVGIG (reference sequence). J was trimmed by 2 bases and V by 6 bases; bases with no gene match: 9. In nucleotides, the CDR3 is TGTGCCTGCAATTCCGGGACTAGCGCGCAAGAGACCCAGTACTTC. Amino acids: CACNSGTSAQETQYF. The full variable domain, completed using reference TRBV30 and TRBJ2-5, is SQTIHQWPATLVQPVGSPLSLECTVEGTSNPNLYWYRQAAGRGLQLLFYSVGIGQISSEVPQNLSASRPQDRQFILSSKKLLLSDSGFYLCACNSGTSAQETQYFGPGTRLLVL.

The chain recombines TRBV13 with TRBJ2-7; 9 nucleotides align to TRBD2. The junction had 10 bases not matched to a gene; V was cut back by 4 bases and J by 3 bases. The V gene's germline CDR1 is PRHDT and CDR2 FYEKMQ (reference sequence). This CDR3 is built from 16 residues. The CDR3 DNA is TGTGCCAGCAGCTCTTTAGCGGGAGCGGCCCTCTACGAGCAGTACTTC. Its protein is CASSSLAGAALYEQYF. Full variable domain (remainder filled in from reference TRBV13 and TRBJ2-7): AAGVIQSPRHLIKEKRETATLKCYPIPRHDTVYWYQQGPGQDPQFLISFYEKMQSDKGSIPDRFSAQQFSDYHSELNMSSLELGDSALYFCASSSLAGAALYEQYFGPGTRLTVT.

This clonotype was seen many times. The chain has TRBV7-3 and TRBJ2-2; no firm D call. CDR3 length: 14 residues. V was pared by 5 bases and J by 2 bases, with 9 bases between. CDR1 is SGHTA, CDR2 FQGTGA, per germline. The DNA for the CDR3 is TGTGCCAGCAGCCCCGGGCCTAACACCGGGGAGCTGTTTTTT. This codes for CASSPGPNTGELFF. The whole variable domain, filled in from reference TRBV7-3 and TRBJ2-2, reads GAGVSQTPSNKVTEKGKYVELRCDPISGHTALYWYRQSLGQGPEFLIYFQGTGAADDSGLPNDRFFAVRPEGSVSTLKIQRTERGDSAVYLCASSPGPNTGELFFGEGSRLTVL.

J is TRBJ1-2 and V is TRBV30; no reliable D call. V was clipped by 3 bases and J by 7 bases, with 15 bases between them. CDR1 and CDR2 (germline): GTSNPN, SVGIG (reference sequence). The CDR3 totals 13 residues. The CDR3, as DNA: TGTGCCTGGAGAACCCTGGAACTCTGTGGCTACACCTTC. Encoded protein: CAWRTLELCGYTF.

In this sample, this clonotype turned up many times. This rearrangement joins TRBV2 to TRBJ1-1; TRBD1 agrees at 7 bases. The CDR3 spans 14 residues. V was clipped by 4 bases and J by 7 bases; unmatched bases: 9. Per the germline V gene, CDR1 is SNHLY and CDR2 is FYNNEI. The CDR3 protein is CASSGRQGHHEAFF. As DNA, the CDR3 is TGTGCCAGCAGTGGAAGACAGGGCCACCATGAAGCTTTCTTT.

The table lists this clonotype with many counts. CDR3 protein: CASSPLGPSNEQFF. The CDR3 DNA follows: TGCGCCAGCAGCCCCTTGGGGCCATCCAATGAGCAGTTCTTC. The chain has TRBV5-1 and TRBJ2-1, with D perhaps matching TRBD1 (5 bases). V was trimmed by 4 bases and J by 6 bases, leaving 14 bases between them. This CDR3 is built from 14 residues. Germline CDR1 SGHRS, CDR2 YFSETQ.

The chain couples TRBV4-1 to TRBJ2-5, with D possibly being TRBD1 (5 bases). CDR3 length: 15 residues. The germline gives CDR1 MGHRA, CDR2 YSYEKL. The germline V and J ends were trimmed by 0 bases and 5 bases, with 13 bases remaining between them. The CDR3 protein is CASSQESGMLETQYF. The DNA for the CDR3 is TGCGCCAGCAGCCAAGAGTCAGGGATGTTGGAGACCCAGTACTTC.

Of note for this clonotype: The germline gene is not matched at one end of the junction; a read error may be the cause. The J gene is TRBJ2-3, the V gene TRBV5-1, with 11 bases fitting TRBD2. This CDR3 is 18 amino acids long. The germline gives CDR1 SGHRS, CDR2 YFSETQ. CDR3 in amino acids: CASSSRASGRRSTDTQYF. Written as DNA, the CDR3 is TGTGCCAGCAGCTCGAGGGCTAGCGGGAGGAGGAGCACAGATACGCAGTATTTT.

The table lists this clonotype with many counts. This chain's CDR3 is CASTELWSQYF. The CDR3 nucleotides read TGTGCCAGCACCGAACTTTGGTCCCAGTACTTC. The chain employs TRBV6-2 or TRBV6-3 and TRBJ2-5; D is uncertain. V was clipped by 7 bases and J by 9 bases, with 12 bases between them. Germline loops: CDR1 MNHEY, CDR2 SVGEGT. The CDR3 spans 11 residues.

This clonotype was observed a few times. The CDR3 region is CASSIGGTEQYF. The CDR3 region has the DNA TGTGCCAGTAGTATAGGAGGGACCGAGCAGTACTTC. The rearrangement uses TRBV19 and TRBJ2-7; D could derive from TRBD1 or TRBD2 (5 bases each). The V gene lost 1 base and the J gene lost 6 bases, with 7 bases spanning the gap. CDR3 size: 12 residues. Germline assignment: CDR1 LNHDA and CDR2 SQIVND (reference sequence).

The chain employs TRBV28 and TRBJ2-1; TRBD2 aligns across 15 bases. This CDR3 has 21 amino acids. J was trimmed by 2 bases and V by 5 bases; bases with no gene match: 16. CDR1 and CDR2 from the germline V gene are MDHEN and SYDVKM. For the CDR3, the DNA is TGTGCCAGCAGTACCCGGACTAGCGGGAGGGCCTGGAGAGAGACCTACAATGAGCAGTTCTTC. It encodes CASSTRTSGRAWRETYNEQFF.

As DNA, the CDR3 is TGTGCCAGCAGGGGGGGCGAAGGTGGCGCAGATACGCAGTATTTT. As protein: CASRGGEGGADTQYF. The V gene is TRBV28, the J gene TRBJ2-3, with D possibly being TRBD1 or TRBD2 (6 bases each). There are 15 residues in the CDR3. CDR1 and CDR2 (germline): MDHEN, SYDVKM. Trimming stripped 6 bases from V and 4 bases from J, with 17 bases between. Variable domain in full (rest from reference TRBV28 and TRBJ2-3): DVKVTQSSRYLVKRTGEKVFLECVQDMDHENMFWYRQDPGLGLRLIYFSYDVKMKEKGDIPEGYSVSREKKERFSLILESASTNQTSMYLCASRGGEGGADTQYFGPGTRLTVL.